This T cell receptor (beta chain) stems from a study of regulatory T cells in long-lasting Graves disease. Time point here: newly diagnosed GD, antithyroid drugs for less than 3 months. Preparation of the TCR library used RNA extracted from PBMCs. Library construction for TCR beta used iRepertoire HTBI primers and Arm-PCR of CDR3 regions. TCRdb independently ran MiXCR on the multiplex PCR reads; one entry per CDR3 protein. The data hold 300,000 to 450,000 distinct CDR3 sequences, with 15% observed a single time. This clonotype appeared a few times. The material was peripheral blood mononuclear cells (PBMCs), obtained at new diagnosis, from a patient treated with antithyroid drugs. This sequence originates from a female donor with Graves disease.

The CDR3 nucleotides read TGTGCCAGTACCCCGGGACAGGCTCGCGAAAAACTGTTTTTT. Amino acids: CASTPGQAREKLFF. The V and J genes are TRBV19 and TRBJ1-4; 8 nucleotides line up with TRBD1. Germline lookup yields CDR1 LNHDA and CDR2 SQIVND (reference sequence). The CDR3 has 14 amino acids. With 7 bases clipped from V and 8 bases from J, the junction kept 9 bases outside the gene matches.